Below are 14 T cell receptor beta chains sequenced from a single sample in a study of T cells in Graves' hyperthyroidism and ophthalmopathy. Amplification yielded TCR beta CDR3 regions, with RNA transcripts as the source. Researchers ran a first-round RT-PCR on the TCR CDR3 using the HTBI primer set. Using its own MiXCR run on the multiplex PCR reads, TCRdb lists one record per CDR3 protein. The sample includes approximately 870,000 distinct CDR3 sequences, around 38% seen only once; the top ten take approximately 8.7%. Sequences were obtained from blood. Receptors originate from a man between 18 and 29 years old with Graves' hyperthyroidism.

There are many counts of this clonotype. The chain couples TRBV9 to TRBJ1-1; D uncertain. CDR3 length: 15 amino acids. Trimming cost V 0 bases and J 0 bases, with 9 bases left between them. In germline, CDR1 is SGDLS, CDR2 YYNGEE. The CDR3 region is CASSVVVDMNTEAFF. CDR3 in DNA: TGTGCCAGCAGCGTAGTTGTGGATATGAACACTGAAGCTTTCTTT.

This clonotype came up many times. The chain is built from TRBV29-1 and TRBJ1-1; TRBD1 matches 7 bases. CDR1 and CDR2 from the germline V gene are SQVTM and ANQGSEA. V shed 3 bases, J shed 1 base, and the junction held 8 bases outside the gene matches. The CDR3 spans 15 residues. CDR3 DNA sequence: TGCAGCGTTGATGAGGGGGCGAGTGGGAACACTGAAGCTTTCTTT. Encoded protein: CSVDEGASGNTEAFF.

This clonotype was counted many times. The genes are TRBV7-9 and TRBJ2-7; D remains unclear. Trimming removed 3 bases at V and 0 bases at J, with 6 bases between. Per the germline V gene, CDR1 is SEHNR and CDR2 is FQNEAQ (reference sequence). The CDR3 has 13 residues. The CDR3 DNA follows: TGTGCCAGCAGCTTCAAAAGCTCCTACGAGCAGTACTTC. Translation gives CASSFKSSYEQYF.

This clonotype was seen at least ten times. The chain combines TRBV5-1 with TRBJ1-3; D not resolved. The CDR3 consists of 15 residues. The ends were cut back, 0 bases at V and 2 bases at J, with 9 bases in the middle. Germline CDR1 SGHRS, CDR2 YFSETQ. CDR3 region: CASSLAMGAGNTIYF. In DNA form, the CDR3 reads TGCGCCAGCAGCTTGGCCATGGGCGCTGGAAACACCATATATTTT.

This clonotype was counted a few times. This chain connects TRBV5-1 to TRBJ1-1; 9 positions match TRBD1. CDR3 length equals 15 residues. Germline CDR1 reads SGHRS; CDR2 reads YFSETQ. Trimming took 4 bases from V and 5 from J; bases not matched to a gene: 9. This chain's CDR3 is CASSIATGGETEAFF. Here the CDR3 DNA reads TGCGCCAGCAGCATAGCGACAGGGGGGGAAACTGAAGCTTTCTTT.

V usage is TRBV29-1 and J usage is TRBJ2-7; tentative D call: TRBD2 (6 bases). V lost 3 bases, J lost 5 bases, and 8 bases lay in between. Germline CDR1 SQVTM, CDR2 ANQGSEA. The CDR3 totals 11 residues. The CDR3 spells CSVEGGHEQYF. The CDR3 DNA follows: TGCAGCGTTGAGGGGGGACACGAGCAGTACTTC.

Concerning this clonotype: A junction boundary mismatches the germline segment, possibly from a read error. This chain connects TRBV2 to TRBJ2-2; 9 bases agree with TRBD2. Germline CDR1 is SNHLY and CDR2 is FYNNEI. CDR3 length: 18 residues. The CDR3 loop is CAISESSGAGGPAGELFF. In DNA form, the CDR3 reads TGTGCCATCAGTGAGTCGTCTGGGGCGGGAGGGCCCGCCGGGGAGCTGTTTTTT.

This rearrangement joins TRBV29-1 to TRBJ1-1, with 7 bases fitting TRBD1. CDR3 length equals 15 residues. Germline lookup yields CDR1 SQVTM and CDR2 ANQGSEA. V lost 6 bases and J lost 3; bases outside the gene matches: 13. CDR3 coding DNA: TGCAGCGTCCCAGGGGGGGGGTTGGAGGACACTGAAGCTTTCTTT. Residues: CSVPGGGLEDTEAFF.

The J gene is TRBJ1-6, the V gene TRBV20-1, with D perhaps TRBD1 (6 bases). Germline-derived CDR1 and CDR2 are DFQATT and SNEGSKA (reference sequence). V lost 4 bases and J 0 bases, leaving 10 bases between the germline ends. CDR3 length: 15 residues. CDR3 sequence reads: CSANRAVSYNSPLHF. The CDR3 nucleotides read TGCAGTGCTAACAGGGCAGTCTCCTATAATTCACCCCTCCACTTT.

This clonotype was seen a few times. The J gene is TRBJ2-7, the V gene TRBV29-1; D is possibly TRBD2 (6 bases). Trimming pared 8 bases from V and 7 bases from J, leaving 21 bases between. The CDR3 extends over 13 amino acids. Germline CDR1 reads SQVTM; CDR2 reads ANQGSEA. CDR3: CSFIGGSRREQYF. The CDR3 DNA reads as TGCAGCTTCATCGGGGGTTCTAGACGGGAGCAGTACTTC.

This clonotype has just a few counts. CDR3 amino acids: CASSDSTSGRGRSYEQYF. CDR3 DNA sequence: TGTGCCAGCAGCGACTCCACTAGCGGGAGAGGACGCTCCTACGAGCAGTACTTC. The rearrangement links TRBV2 to TRBJ2-7; 11 nucleotides align to TRBD2. The trim removed 6 bases at V and 0 bases at J, leaving 13 bases unmatched. This CDR3 has 18 amino acids. The germline V gene has CDR1 SNHLY and CDR2 FYNNEI.

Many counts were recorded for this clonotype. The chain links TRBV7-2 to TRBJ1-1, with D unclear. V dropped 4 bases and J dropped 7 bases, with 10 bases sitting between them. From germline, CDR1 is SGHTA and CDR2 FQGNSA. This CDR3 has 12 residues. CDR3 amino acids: CASSYTWSEAFF. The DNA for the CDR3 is TGTGCCAGCAGCTACACGTGGAGTGAAGCTTTCTTT.

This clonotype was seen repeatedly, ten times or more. As DNA, the CDR3 is TGTGCCAAAGTCCGCCCCACAGAGAACACTGAAGCTTTCTTT. This encodes CAKVRPTENTEAFF. This chain joins TRBV24-1 and TRBJ1-1; D is unclear. V was shortened by 11 bases and J by 1 base, with 16 bases between the two germline ends. Germline CDR1 KGHDR, CDR2 SFDVKD. CDR3 length: 14 residues.

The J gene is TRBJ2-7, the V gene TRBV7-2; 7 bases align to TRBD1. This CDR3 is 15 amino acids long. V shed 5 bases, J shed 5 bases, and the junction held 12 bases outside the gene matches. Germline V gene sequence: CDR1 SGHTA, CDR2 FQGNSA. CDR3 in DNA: TGTGCCAGCAGCCCTCGGACAGGTGCTCCCCACGAGCAGTACTTC. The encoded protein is CASSPRTGAPHEQYF.